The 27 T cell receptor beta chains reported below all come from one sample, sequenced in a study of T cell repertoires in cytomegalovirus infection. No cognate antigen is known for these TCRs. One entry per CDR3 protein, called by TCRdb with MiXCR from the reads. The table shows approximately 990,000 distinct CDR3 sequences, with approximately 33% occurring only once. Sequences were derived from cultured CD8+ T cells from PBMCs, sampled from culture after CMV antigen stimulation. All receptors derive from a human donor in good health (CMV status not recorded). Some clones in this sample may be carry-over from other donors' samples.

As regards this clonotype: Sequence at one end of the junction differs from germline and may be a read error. CDR3 sequence reads: CASSSLLGDTQYF. The CDR3 DNA reads TGTGCTAGCAGTTCCCTTCTGGGGGATACGCAGTATTTT. The chain has TRBV7-7 and TRBJ2-3; no definite D call. This CDR3 contains 13 residues. CDR1 SSHAT and CDR2 FNYEAQ come from the germline V gene (reference sequence).

CDR3 sequence: CASSQVRTRGEKLFF. Here the CDR3 DNA reads TGCGCCAGCAGCCAGGTCCGAACCCGGGGCGAAAAACTGTTTTTT. The chain uses TRBV4-3 and TRBJ1-4; D is possibly TRBD1 (5 bases). The CDR3 contains 15 residues. Trimming removed 3 bases from V and 8 bases from J, with 16 bases in between. Germline CDR1 and CDR2: LGHNA and YSLEER.

CDR3 coding DNA: TGCAGCGTTACAGAAACCGGGGAGCTGTTTTTT. Residues: CSVTETGELFF. V usage is TRBV29-1 and J usage is TRBJ2-2, with D unresolved. Looked up from germline, CDR1 is SQVTM and CDR2 is ANQGSEA. The V end lost 5 bases, the J end lost 5 bases, and 6 bases lay between the germline ends. The CDR3 loop spans 11 amino acids.

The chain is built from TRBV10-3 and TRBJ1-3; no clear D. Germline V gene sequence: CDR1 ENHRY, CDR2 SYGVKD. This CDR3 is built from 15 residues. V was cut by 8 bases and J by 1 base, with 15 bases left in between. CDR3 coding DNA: TGTGCCATCCTCGGTGCGGTGGGTTCTGGAAACACCATATATTTT. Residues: CAILGAVGSGNTIYF.

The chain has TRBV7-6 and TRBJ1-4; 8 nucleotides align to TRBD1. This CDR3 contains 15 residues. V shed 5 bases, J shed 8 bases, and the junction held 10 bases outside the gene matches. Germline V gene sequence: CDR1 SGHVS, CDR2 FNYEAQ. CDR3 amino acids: CASSPTRAGGEKLFF. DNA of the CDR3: TGTGCCAGCAGCCCGACTCGGGCAGGGGGCGAAAAACTGTTTTTT. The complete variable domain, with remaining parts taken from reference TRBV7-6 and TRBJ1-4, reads GAGVSQSPRYKVTKRGQDVALRCDPISGHVSLYWYRQALGQGPEFLTYFNYEAQQDKSGLPNDRFSAERPEGSISTLTIQRTEQRDSAMYRCASSPTRAGGEKLFFGSGTQLSVL.

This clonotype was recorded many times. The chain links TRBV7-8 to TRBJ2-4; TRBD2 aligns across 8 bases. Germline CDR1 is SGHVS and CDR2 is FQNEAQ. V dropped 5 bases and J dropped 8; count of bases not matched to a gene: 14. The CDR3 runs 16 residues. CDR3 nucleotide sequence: TGTGCCAGCAGCCCACGGGGGGGACCACCAGCGGACATTCAGTACTTC. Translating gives CASSPRGGPPADIQYF.

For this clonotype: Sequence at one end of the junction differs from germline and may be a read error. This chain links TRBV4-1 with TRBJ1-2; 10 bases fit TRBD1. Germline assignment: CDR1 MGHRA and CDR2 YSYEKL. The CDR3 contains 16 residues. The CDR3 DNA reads TGTGCCAGCAGCCAAGTGGGGGACAGGGGAGTGAAAGGCTACACCTTC. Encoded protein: CASSQVGDRGVKGYTF.

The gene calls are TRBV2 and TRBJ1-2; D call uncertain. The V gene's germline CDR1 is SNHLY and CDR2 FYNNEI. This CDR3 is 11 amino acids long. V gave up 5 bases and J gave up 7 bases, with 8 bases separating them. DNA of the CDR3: TGTGCCAGCAGTTCCGTCCCTGGCTACACCTTC. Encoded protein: CASSSVPGYTF.

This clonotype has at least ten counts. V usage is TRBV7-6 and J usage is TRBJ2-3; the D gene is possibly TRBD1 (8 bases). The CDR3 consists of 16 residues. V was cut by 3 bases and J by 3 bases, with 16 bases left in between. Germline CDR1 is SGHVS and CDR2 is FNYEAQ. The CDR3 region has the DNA TGTGCCAGCAGCTTCCTAACAGGGGGGGGAACAGATACGCAGTATTTT. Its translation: CASSFLTGGGTDTQYF.

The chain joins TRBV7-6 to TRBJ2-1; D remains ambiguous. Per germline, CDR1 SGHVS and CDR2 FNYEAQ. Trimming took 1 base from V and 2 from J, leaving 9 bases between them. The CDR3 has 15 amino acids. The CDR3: CASSLGRIPYNEQFF. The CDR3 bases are TGTGCCAGCAGCTTAGGACGAATTCCCTACAATGAGCAGTTCTTC.

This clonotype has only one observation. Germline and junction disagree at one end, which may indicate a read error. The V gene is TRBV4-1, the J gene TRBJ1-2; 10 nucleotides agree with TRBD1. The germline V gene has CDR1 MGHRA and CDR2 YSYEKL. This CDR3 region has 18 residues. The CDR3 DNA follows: TGCGCCAGCAGCCAGTCAGGACAGGGGGTCCTATTTCCTATGAGCTACATCTTC. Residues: CASSQSGQGVLFPMSYIF.

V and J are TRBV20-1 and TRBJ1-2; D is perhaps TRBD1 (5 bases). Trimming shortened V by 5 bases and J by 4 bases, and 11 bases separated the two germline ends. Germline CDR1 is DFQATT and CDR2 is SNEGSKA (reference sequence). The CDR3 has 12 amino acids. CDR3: CSAPTGGYGYTF. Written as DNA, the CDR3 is TGCAGTGCTCCCACAGGCGGCTATGGCTACACCTTC.

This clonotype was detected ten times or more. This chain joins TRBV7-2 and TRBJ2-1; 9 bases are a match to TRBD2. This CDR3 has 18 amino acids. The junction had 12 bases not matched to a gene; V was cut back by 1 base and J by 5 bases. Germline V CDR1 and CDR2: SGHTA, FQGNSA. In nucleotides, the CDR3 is TGTGCCAGCAGCTTAGGCCTAGCGGGGCTCATGTTGGACAATGAGCAGTTCTTC. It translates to CASSLGLAGLMLDNEQFF.

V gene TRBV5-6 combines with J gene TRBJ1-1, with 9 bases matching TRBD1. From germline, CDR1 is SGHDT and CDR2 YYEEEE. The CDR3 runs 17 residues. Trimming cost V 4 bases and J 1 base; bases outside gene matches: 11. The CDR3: CASSADRDRVWNTEAFF. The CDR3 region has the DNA TGTGCCAGCAGCGCAGACCGGGACAGGGTCTGGAACACTGAAGCTTTCTTT.

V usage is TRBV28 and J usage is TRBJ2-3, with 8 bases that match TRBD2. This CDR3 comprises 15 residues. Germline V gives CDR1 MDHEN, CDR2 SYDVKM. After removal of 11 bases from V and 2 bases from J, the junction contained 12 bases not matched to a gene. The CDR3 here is CACSKELADTDTQYF. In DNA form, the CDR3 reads TGTGCCTGCTCTAAGGAACTAGCGGACACAGATACGCAGTATTTT.

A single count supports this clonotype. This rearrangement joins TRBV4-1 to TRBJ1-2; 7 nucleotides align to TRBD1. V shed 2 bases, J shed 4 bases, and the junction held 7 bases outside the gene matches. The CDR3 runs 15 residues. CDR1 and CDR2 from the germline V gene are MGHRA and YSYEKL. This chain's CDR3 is CASSQITGVTYGYTF. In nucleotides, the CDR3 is TGCGCCAGCAGCCAAATTACAGGGGTTACCTATGGCTACACCTTC.

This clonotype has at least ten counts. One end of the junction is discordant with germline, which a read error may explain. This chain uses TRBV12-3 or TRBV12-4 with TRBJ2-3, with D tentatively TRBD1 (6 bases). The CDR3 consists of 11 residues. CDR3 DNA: TGTGCCAGCAGGCGGACAGAAACGCAGTATTTT. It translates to CASRRTETQYF.

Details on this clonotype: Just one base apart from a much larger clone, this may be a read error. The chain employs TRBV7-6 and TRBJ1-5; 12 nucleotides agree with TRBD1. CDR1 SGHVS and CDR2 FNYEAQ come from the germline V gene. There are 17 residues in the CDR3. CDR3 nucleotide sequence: TGTGCCAGCAGCTTTTACCCGGGACAGGGGGCTTTTCAGCCCCGGCATTTT. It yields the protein CASSFYPGQGAFQPRHF.

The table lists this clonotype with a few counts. CDR3 coding DNA: TGTGCCAGCAGTCTCGACAGGGAGCGGCCCCAGCATTTT. This translates into CASSLDRERPQHF. The V and J genes are TRBV7-6 and TRBJ1-5; 7 bases map to TRBD1. The CDR3 length is 13 residues. V trimming: 6 bases; J trimming: 9 bases; junction bases outside the gene matches: 8. Germline loops: CDR1 SGHVS, CDR2 FNYEAQ.

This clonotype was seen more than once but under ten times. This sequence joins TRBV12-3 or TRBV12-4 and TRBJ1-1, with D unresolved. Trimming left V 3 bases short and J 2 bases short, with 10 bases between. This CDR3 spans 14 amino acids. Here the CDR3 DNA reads TGTGCCAGCAGTTTCAGTAGGGTAAACACTGAAGCTTTCTTT. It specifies CASSFSRVNTEAFF.

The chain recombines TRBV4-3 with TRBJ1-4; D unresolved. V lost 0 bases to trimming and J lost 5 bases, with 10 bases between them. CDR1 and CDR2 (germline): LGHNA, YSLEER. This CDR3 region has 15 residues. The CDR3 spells CASSQELSSNEKLFF. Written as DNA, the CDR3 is TGCGCCAGCAGCCAAGAGCTCAGTTCGAATGAAAAACTGTTTTTT.

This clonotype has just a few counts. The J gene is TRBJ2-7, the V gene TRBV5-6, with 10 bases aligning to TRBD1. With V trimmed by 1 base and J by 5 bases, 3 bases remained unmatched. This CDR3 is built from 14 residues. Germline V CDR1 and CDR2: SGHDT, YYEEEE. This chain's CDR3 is CASSLSGTGDEQYF. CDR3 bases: TGTGCCAGCAGCTTGTCCGGGACAGGGGACGAGCAGTACTTC.

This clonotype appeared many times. CDR3: CASSGQGLAGAHQYTDTQYF. The CDR3 DNA reads TGTGCCAGCAGCGGCCAGGGACTAGCGGGGGCCCACCAATACACAGATACGCAGTATTTT. J is TRBJ2-3 and V is TRBV7-9, with 14 bases identical to TRBD2. Trimming at V came to 5 bases and at J to 2 bases, leaving 15 bases not matched to a gene. Germline-derived CDR1 and CDR2 are SEHNR and FQNEAQ (reference sequence). This CDR3 comprises 20 residues.

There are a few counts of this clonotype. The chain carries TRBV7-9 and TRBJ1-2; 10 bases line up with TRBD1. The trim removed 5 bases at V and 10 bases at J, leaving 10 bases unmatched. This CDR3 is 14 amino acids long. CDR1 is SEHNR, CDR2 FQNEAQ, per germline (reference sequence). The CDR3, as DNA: TGTGCCAGCAGCCGTAAGGGGACAGGGGAGGACTACACCTTC. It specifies CASSRKGTGEDYTF. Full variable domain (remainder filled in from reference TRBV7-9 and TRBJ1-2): DTGVSQNPRHKITKRGQNVTFRCDPISEHNRLYWYRQTLGQGPEFLTYFQNEAQLEKSRLLSDRFSAERPKGSFSTLEIQRTEQGDSAMYLCASSRKGTGEDYTFGSGTRLTVV.

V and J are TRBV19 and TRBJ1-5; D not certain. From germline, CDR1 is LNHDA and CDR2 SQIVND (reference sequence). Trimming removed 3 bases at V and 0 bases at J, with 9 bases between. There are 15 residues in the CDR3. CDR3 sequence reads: CASSIEGDSNQPQHF. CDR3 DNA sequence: TGTGCCAGTAGTATCGAGGGAGATAGCAATCAGCCCCAGCATTTT.

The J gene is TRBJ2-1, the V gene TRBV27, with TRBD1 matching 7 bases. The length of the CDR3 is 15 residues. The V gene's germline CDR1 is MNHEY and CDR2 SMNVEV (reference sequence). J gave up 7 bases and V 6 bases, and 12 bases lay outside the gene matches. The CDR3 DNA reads TGTGCCAGCAGCCCCAATCCGAGGGGGCTAAATGAGCAGTTCTTC. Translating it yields CASSPNPRGLNEQFF.

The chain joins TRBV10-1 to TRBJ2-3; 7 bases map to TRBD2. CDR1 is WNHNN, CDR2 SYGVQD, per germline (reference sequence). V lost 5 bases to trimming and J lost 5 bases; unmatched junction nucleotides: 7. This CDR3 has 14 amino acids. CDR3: CASSSGEGVDTQYF. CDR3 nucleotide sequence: TGCGCCAGCAGTAGCGGGGAAGGGGTAGATACGCAGTATTTT.